This T cell receptor (beta chain) was captured in a study of cytomegalovirus exposure and HLA in healthy donors. Study-wide findings and caveats: The study listed under 200 cytomegalovirus-associated TCR beta chains. What was likely a sequencing artifact was a cluster of highly shared sequence variants.

The length of the CDR3 is 17 residues. Germline loops: CDR1 LNHDA, CDR2 SQIVND (reference sequence). The ends lost 11 bases at V and 4 bases at J; junction bases unmatched: 20. This clone was detected a few times. As yet, its antigen is unknown. Primers for the PCR totalled 60 Vbeta and 13 Jbeta. Only in-frame clones appear in the TCRdb table, and some are missing; sequencing was by immunoSEQ multiplex PCR. The sample yields about 150,000 clones, nearly 10% seen once. The chain links TRBV19 to TRBJ2-7; TRBD2 agrees at 10 bases. The sequenced sample was PBMCs. The sequence derives from a man in his forties or fifties in good health and CMV-seronegative. The CDR3 coding sequence is TGTGCCGCTAAGGGGGGGCGGCTAGCGGGGGCTTTGTACGAGCAGTACTTC. It specifies CAAKGGRLAGALYEQYF.